This TCR beta chain was captured by sequencing in a study of blood T cell repertoires in COVID-19. Study-wide background: Spain, Italy and the United States supplied samples that represented acute and convalescent COVID-19. Sample material is recorded as cDNA or gDNA derived from T cells, B-cell-depleted T cells, or PBMCs.

Original handling: Reference gene primers were amplified, and this amplification served to estimate nucleated cell counts. This table comes from immunoSEQ multiplex PCR, and its TCRdb copy is limited to in-frame clones, with some not included. Clonal size and the V and J genes are those of that table, whereas D and trimming came from the DNA. The sample has about 140,000 clones, about four fifths seen once; the top ten hold 8.8%. The sequence derives from a woman of 80 years or more in a cohort sampled during active or convalescent COVID-19. Sequenced input: peripheral blood.

Here the CDR3 reads CSVVQGGTEAFF. CDR3 coding DNA: TGCAGCGTTGTTCAGGGGGGCACTGAAGCTTTCTTT. This chain joins TRBV29-1 and TRBJ1-1; 7 bases agree with TRBD1. Germline values: CDR1 SQVTM, CDR2 ANQGSEA. The CDR3 extends over 12 amino acids. Trimming at V came to 4 bases and at J to 4 bases, leaving 3 bases not matched to a gene.